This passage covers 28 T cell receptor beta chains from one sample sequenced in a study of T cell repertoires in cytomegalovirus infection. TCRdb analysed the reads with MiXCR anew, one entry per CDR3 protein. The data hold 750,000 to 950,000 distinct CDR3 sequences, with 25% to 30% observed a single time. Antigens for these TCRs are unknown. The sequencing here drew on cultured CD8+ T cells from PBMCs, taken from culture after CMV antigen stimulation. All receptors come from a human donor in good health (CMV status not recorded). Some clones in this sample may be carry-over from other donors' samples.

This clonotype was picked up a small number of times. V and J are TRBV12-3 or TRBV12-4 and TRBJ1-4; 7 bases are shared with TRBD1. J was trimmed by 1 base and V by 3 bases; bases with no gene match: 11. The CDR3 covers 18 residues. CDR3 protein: CASSFVTGVWQTNEKLFF. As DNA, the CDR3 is TGTGCCAGCAGTTTTGTAACAGGGGTATGGCAAACTAATGAAAAACTGTTTTTT.

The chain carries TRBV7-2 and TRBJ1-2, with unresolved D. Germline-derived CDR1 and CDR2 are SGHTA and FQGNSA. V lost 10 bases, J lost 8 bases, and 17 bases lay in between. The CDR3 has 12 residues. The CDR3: CAIPKDYRGYTF. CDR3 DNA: TGTGCCATCCCGAAGGATTATCGCGGCTACACCTTC.

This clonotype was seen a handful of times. CDR3 sequence (DNA): TGTGCCAGCAGAAGGGGGACGGGGCGCACTGAAGCTTTCTTT. This translates into CASRRGTGRTEAFF. This rearrangement joins TRBV27 to TRBJ1-1, with a possible D match to TRBD1 (6 bases). The germline V and J ends were trimmed by 6 bases and 4 bases, with 15 bases remaining between them. Germline lookup yields CDR1 MNHEY and CDR2 SMNVEV (reference sequence). The CDR3 covers 14 residues.

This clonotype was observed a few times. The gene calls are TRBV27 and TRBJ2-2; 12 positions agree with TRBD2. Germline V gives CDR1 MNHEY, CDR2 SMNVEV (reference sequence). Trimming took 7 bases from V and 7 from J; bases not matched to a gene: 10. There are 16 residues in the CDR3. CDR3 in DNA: TGTGCCAGCACCCTCCTAGCGGGGGGGCTCGGCGGGGAGCTGTTTTTT. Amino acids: CASTLLAGGLGGELFF.

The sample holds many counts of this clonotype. CDR3 protein: CASSIQQSDQTNTEAFF. CDR3 DNA sequence: TGTGCCAGTAGTATACAGCAGTCAGACCAGACGAACACTGAAGCTTTCTTT. This chain connects TRBV19 to TRBJ1-1; D remains unclear. Trimming removed 2 bases from V and 1 base from J, with 17 bases in between. The germline V gene has CDR1 LNHDA and CDR2 SQIVND (reference sequence). This CDR3 is built from 17 residues.

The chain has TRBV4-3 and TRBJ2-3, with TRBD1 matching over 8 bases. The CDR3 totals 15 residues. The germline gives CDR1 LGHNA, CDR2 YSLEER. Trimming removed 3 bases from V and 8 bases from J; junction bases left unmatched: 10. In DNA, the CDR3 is TGCGCCAGCAGCCAGGCCTGGACAGGGTTGGCTACGCAGTATTTT. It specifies CASSQAWTGLATQYF.

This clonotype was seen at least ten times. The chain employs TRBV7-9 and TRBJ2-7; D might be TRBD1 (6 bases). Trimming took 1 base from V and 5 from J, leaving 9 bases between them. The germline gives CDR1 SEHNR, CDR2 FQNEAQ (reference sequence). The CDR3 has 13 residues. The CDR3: CASSLVGGHEQYF. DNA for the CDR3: TGTGCCAGCAGCTTAGTAGGGGGTCACGAGCAGTACTTC. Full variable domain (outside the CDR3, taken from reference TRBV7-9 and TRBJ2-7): DTGVSQNPRHKITKRGQNVTFRCDPISEHNRLYWYRQTLGQGPEFLTYFQNEAQLEKSRLLSDRFSAERPKGSFSTLEIQRTEQGDSAMYLCASSLVGGHEQYFGPGTRLTVT.

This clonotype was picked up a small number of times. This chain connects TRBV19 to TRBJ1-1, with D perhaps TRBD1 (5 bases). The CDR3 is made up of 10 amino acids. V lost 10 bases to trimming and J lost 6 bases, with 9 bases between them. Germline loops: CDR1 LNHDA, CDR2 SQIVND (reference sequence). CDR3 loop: CAIGTSEAFF. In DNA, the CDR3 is TGTGCCATTGGGACGTCTGAAGCTTTCTTT.

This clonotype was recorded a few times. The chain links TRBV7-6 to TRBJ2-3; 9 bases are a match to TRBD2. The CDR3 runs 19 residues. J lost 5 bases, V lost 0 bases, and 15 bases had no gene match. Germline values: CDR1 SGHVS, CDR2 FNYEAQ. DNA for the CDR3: TGTGCCAGCAGCTTAGCGCCGTCAACTGTGGCGGGGGGGCAAGATACGCAGTATTTT. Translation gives CASSLAPSTVAGGQDTQYF. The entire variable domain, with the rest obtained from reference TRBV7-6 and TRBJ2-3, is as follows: GAGVSQSPRYKVTKRGQDVALRCDPISGHVSLYWYRQALGQGPEFLTYFNYEAQQDKSGLPNDRFSAERPEGSISTLTIQRTEQRDSAMYRCASSLAPSTVAGGQDTQYFGPGTRLTVL.

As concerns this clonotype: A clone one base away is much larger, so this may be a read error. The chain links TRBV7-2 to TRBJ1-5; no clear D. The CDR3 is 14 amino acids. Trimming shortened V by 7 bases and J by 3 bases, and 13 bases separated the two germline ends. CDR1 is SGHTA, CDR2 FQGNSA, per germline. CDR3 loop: CASIFTSFNQPQHF. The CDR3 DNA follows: TGTGCCAGCATCTTTACATCCTTCAATCAGCCCCAGCATTTT. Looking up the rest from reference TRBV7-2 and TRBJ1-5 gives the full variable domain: GAGVSQSPSNKVTEKGKDVELRCDPISGHTALYWYRQSLGQGLEFLIYFQGNSAPDKSGLPSDRFSAERTGGSVSTLTIQRTQQEDSAVYLCASIFTSFNQPQHFGDGTRLSIL.

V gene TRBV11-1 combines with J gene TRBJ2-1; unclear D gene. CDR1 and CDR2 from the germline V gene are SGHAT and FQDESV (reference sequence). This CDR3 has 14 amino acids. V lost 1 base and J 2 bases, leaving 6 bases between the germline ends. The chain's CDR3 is CASSLEETYNEQFF. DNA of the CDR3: TGTGCCAGCAGCTTAGAGGAAACCTACAATGAGCAGTTCTTC.

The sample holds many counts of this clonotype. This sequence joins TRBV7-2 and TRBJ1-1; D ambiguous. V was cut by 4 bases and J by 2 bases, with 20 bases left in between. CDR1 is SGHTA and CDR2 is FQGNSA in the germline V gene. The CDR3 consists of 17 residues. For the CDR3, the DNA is TGTGCCAGCAGCTCCGGGTCATACTATCGTCGAAACACTGAAGCTTTCTTT. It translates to CASSSGSYYRRNTEAFF.

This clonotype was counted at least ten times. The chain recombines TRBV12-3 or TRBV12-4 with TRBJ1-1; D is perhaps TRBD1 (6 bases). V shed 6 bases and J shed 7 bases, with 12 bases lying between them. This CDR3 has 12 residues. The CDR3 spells CASSRGDIEAFF. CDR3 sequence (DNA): TGTGCCAGCAGCCGGGGGGACATTGAAGCTTTCTTT.

CDR3 sequence reads: CSAREGSGELFF. The CDR3 DNA reads TGCAGTGCTAGAGAAGGTTCCGGGGAGCTGTTTTTT. The chain employs TRBV20-1 and TRBJ2-2; D unclear. The CDR3 extends over 12 amino acids. The germline V and J ends were trimmed by 0 bases and 6 bases, with 5 bases remaining between them. Per the germline V gene, CDR1 is DFQATT and CDR2 is SNEGSKA (reference sequence).

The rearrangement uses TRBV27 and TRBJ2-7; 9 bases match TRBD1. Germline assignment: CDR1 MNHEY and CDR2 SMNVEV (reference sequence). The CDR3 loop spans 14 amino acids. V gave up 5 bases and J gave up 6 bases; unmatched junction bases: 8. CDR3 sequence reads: CASSPTGQGSEQYV. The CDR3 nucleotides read TGTGCCAGCAGTCCTACGGGACAGGGATCCGAGCAGTACGTC.

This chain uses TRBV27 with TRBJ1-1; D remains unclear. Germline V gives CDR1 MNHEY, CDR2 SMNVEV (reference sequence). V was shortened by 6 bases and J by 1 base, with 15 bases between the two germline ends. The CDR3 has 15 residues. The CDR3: CASSPRRAQNTEAFF. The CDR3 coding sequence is TGTGCCAGCAGCCCTCGGCGGGCTCAGAACACTGAAGCTTTCTTT.

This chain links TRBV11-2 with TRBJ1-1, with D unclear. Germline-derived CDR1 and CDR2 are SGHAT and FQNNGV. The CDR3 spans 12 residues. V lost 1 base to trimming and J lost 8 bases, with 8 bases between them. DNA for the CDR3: TGTGCCAGCAGCTTAGTTGGGTACGAAGCTTTCTTT. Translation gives CASSLVGYEAFF.

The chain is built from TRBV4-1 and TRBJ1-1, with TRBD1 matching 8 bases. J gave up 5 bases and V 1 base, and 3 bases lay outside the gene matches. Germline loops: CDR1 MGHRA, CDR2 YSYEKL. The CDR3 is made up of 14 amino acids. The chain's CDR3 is CASSQVTGGTEAFF. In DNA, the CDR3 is TGCGCCAGCAGCCAAGTAACAGGGGGAACTGAAGCTTTCTTT.

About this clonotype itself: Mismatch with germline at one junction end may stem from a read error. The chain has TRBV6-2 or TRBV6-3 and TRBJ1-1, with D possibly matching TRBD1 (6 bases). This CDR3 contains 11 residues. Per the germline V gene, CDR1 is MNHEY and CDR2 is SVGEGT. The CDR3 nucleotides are TGTGCCAGCGTCCGGGACACAGAAGCTTTCTTT. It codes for CASVRDTEAFF.

CDR3 coding DNA: TGTGCCAGCAGCTTAGGAAGAAGGACAGGGAATCGGGACGGCTACACCTTC. Its protein product is CASSLGRRTGNRDGYTF. The V gene is TRBV11-2, the J gene TRBJ1-2, with 8 bases matching TRBD1. Germline assignment: CDR1 SGHAT and CDR2 FQNNGV. The CDR3 covers 17 residues. V was pared by 1 base and J by 8 bases, with 15 bases of the junction left unmatched.

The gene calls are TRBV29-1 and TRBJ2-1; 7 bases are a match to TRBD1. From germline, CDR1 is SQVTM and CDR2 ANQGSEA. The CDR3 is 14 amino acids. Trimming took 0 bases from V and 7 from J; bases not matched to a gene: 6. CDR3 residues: CSVEDPRGSNEQFF. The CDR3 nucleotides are TGCAGCGTTGAAGATCCCAGGGGGTCGAATGAGCAGTTCTTC.

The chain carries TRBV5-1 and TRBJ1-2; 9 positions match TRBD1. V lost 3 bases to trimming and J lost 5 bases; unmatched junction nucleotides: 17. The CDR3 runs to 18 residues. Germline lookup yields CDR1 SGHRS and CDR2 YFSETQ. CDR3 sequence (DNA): TGCGCCAGCAGCTCGCGCCCTCGGGACAGGGCACTAGGGTATGGCTACACCTTC. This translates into CASSSRPRDRALGYGYTF.

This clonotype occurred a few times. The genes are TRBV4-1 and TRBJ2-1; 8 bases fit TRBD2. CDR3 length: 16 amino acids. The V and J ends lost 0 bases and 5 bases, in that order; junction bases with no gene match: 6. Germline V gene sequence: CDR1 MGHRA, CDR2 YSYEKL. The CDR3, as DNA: TGCGCCAGCAGCCAAGAAACCCGGGGGGGGCACAATGAGCAGTTCTTC. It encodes CASSQETRGGHNEQFF.

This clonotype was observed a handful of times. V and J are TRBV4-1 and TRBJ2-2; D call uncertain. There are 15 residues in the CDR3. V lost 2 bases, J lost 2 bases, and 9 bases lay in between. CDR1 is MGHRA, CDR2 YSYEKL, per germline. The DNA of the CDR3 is TGCGCCAGCAGCCAAACGCGAGGCAACACCGGGGAGCTGTTTTTT. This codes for CASSQTRGNTGELFF.

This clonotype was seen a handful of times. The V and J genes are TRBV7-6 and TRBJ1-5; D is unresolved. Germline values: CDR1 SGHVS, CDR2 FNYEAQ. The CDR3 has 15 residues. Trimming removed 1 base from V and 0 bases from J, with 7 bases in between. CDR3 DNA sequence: TGTGCCAGCAGCTTAGAGGCAGCTAGCAATCAGCCCCAGCATTTT. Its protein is CASSLEAASNQPQHF.

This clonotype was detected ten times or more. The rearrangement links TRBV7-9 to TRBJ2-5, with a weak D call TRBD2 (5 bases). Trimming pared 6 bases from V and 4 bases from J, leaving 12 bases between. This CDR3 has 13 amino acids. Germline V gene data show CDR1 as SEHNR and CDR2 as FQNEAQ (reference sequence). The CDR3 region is CASSPDWTETQYF. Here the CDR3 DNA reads TGTGCCAGCAGTCCGGACTGGACAGAGACCCAGTACTTC.

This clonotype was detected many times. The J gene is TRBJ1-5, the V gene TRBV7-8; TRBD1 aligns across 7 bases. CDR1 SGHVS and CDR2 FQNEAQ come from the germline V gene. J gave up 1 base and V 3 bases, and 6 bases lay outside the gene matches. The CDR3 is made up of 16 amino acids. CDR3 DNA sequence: TGTGCCAGCAGCTTCCTGGAGGGGGCGAGCAATCAGCCCCAGCATTTT. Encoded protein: CASSFLEGASNQPQHF.

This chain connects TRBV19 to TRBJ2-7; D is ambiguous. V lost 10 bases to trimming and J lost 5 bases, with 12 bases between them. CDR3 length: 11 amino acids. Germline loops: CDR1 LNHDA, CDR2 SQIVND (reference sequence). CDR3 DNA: TGTGCCACCGCAGACGTCGACGAGCAGTACTTC. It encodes CATADVDEQYF.